These 13 T cell receptor beta chains share one sample of origin, sequenced in a study of blood T cells in healthy people across ages. The authors ran a second PCR of 7 to 11 cycles using a sample-barcoded 5' primer and a J-beta primer mix. TCRdb re-derived calls from the 5' RACE reads in MiXCR, one entry per CDR3 protein. The sample holds more than 700,000 distinct CDR3 sequences, about 53% seen once. Specimen: blood. These receptors all stem from a man at least 80 years old in good health.

V usage is TRBV5-1 and J usage is TRBJ2-7; 7 bases fit TRBD1. V dropped 4 bases and J dropped 2; count of bases not matched to a gene: 6. The CDR3 is made up of 14 amino acids. Germline CDR1 and CDR2: SGHRS and YFSETQ. Here the CDR3 reads CASSPEDRAYEQYF. The DNA of the CDR3 is TGCGCCAGCAGCCCGGAAGACAGGGCCTACGAGCAGTACTTC.

On this clonotype: An end of the junction differs from the germline gene, which may be a read error. The chain is built from TRBV10-3 and TRBJ2-1; 8 nucleotides match TRBD2. The CDR3 runs to 16 residues. From germline, CDR1 is ENHRY and CDR2 SYGVKD. The CDR3 region has the DNA TGTGCCATCAGTGGGAAAGCGGGGGCCTATAACAATGGGCAGTTCTTC. It translates to CAISGKAGAYNNGQFF.

This chain links TRBV12-3 or TRBV12-4 with TRBJ1-2; D is perhaps TRBD1 (5 bases). V was cut by 11 bases and J by 8 bases, with 18 bases left in between. CDR3 length: 12 residues. For the CDR3, the DNA is TGTGCCTGCGCCAGGGAGGATGGGGGCTACACCTTC. It specifies CACAREDGGYTF.

This clonotype has only a few counts. The rearrangement uses TRBV10-3 and TRBJ2-1; the D gene is possibly TRBD1 (5 bases). The germline V gene has CDR1 ENHRY and CDR2 SYGVKD. The V end was cut by 2 bases, the J end by 7 bases, with 18 bases between. This CDR3 comprises 16 residues. The CDR3 DNA is TGTGCCATCAGTGAGCCACAGGACCTCCCCCGGAATGAGCAGTTCTTC. This sequence encodes CAISEPQDLPRNEQFF.

This chain connects TRBV7-2 to TRBJ1-2, with TRBD1 identical over 7 bases. Germline V CDR1 and CDR2: SGHTA, FQGNSA. The CDR3 sequence is 13 residues long. After removal of 6 bases from V and 5 bases from J, the junction contained 6 bases not matched to a gene. The CDR3 loop is CASSPQGLYGYTF. The CDR3, as DNA: TGTGCCAGCAGTCCACAGGGGTTGTATGGCTACACCTTC.

This clonotype was seen only a few times. The V call is TRBV29-1, the J call TRBJ2-7; weak D call: TRBD1 (6 bases). The germline V gene encodes CDR1 SQVTM and CDR2 ANQGSEA. Trimming stripped 3 bases from V and 5 bases from J, with 11 bases between. The length of the CDR3 is 12 residues. In nucleotides, the CDR3 is TGCAGCGTTGAGAGGGGGTCCAACGAGCAGTACTTC. This translates into CSVERGSNEQYF.

The V gene is TRBV7-8, the J gene TRBJ2-1; TRBD1 matches 9 bases. The CDR3 sequence is 13 residues long. The V gene's germline CDR1 is SGHVS and CDR2 FQNEAQ. The trim removed 8 bases at V and 9 bases at J, leaving 8 bases unmatched. CDR3 loop: CASRDRATTEQFF. The CDR3 DNA follows: TGTGCCAGCCGGGACAGGGCAACAACTGAGCAGTTCTTC.

The J gene is TRBJ1-2, the V gene TRBV28, with TRBD1 as a possible D gene (5 bases). V was trimmed by 8 bases and J by 4 bases, leaving 11 bases between them. CDR3 length: 12 residues. The germline V gene has CDR1 MDHEN and CDR2 SYDVKM. The CDR3 DNA sequence: TGTGCCAGCGGGTGGGGCGGCTATGGCTACACCTTC. Translation gives CASGWGGYGYTF.

The chain combines TRBV3-1 with TRBJ2-1; TRBD2 matches at 7 bases. V shed 4 bases and J 8 bases; nucleotides not matched to a gene: 8. This CDR3 region has 14 residues. In germline, CDR1 is LGHDT, CDR2 YNNKEL (reference sequence). The CDR3: CASSRRGSFDEQFF. CDR3 DNA sequence: TGTGCCAGCAGCCGACGCGGGAGTTTTGATGAGCAGTTCTTC.

The V call is TRBV4-2, the J call TRBJ1-4; no clear D. The germline gives CDR1 LGHNA, CDR2 YNFKEQ. V was pared by 1 base and J by 5 bases, with 8 bases between. The CDR3 runs 14 residues. The CDR3 spells CASSQVADNEKLFF. The CDR3 bases are TGTGCCAGCAGCCAAGTGGCAGACAATGAAAAACTGTTTTTT.

This clonotype was detected only once. This chain links TRBV20-1 with TRBJ1-1; D gene uncertain. Germline CDR1 reads DFQATT; CDR2 reads SNEGSKA (reference sequence). V lost 0 bases, J lost 0 bases, and 14 bases lay in between. The length of the CDR3 is 16 residues. The CDR3 sequence: CSARDSRRIMNTEAFF. The CDR3 coding sequence is TGCAGTGCTAGAGATTCGCGACGGATCATGAACACTGAAGCTTTCTTT.

The chain employs TRBV24-1 and TRBJ2-7; D gene ambiguous. The CDR3 is 13 residues long. Per germline, CDR1 KGHDR and CDR2 SFDVKD. V lost 0 bases and J lost 5, with 7 bases in between. CDR3 bases: TGTGCCACCAGTGATTTGTTTCTCGACGAGCAGTACTTC. It encodes CATSDLFLDEQYF.

This chain connects TRBV27 to TRBJ1-2, with D possibly TRBD1 on 5 matching bases. In germline, CDR1 is MNHEY, CDR2 SMNVEV (reference sequence). The CDR3 has 15 residues. Between the trimmed V and J ends, which lost 8 bases and 4 bases, there was a span of 20 bases. CDR3 amino acids: CASGPGTGGRYGYTF. DNA of the CDR3: TGTGCCAGCGGGCCCGGGACCGGCGGACGCTATGGCTACACCTTC.